The 10 T cell receptor beta chains below come from one sample, sequenced in a study of Graves' ophthalmopathy and Graves' hyperthyroidism (dated by TCRdb to the late 2010s). The reads were generated on an Illumina HiSeq 2000. For repertoire sequencing, the TCR beta CDR3 regions were amplified from RNA transcripts. HTBI primers and the Qiagen OneStep RT-PCR kit were used in a first-round RT-PCR, which was followed by a second-round multiplex PCR, size selection and purification. TCRdb cleaned the public reads at Q25 with fastp, built clones with MiXCR and kept in-frame beta chains. All rows with the same CDR3 protein become a single entry with the most common DNA and genes. Across this sample there are about 380,000 distinct CDR3 sequences, with roughly 15% seen only once. The biggest ten clones account for 7% of the sample. The sequenced material came from peripheral blood. All receptors come from a woman between 18 and 29 years old with stable Graves' hyperthyroidism. Donor details come from another sample of the same person, matched by shared clones.

This clonotype has at least ten counts. CDR3 amino acids: CASRLRGQETQYF. The CDR3 nucleotides read TGTGCCAGCCGTCTGCGGGGGCAAGAGACCCAGTACTTC. This sequence joins TRBV19 and TRBJ2-5, with 7 nucleotides matching TRBD2. After removal of 9 bases from V and 2 bases from J, the junction contained 6 bases not matched to a gene. Germline values: CDR1 LNHDA, CDR2 SQIVND (reference sequence). This CDR3 contains 13 residues. Based on the CDR3 plus reference TRBV19 and TRBJ2-5, the full variable domain is DGGITQSPKYLFRKEGQNVTLSCEQNLNHDAMYWYRQDPGQGLRLIYYSQIVNDFQKGDIAEGYSVSREKKESFPLTVTSAQKNPTAFYLCASRLRGQETQYFGPGTRLLVL.

This clonotype was detected once. The chain joins TRBV12-3 or TRBV12-4 to TRBJ2-5; TRBD2 aligns across 13 bases. The CDR3 is made up of 16 amino acids. Trimming cost V 6 bases and J 5 bases; bases outside gene matches: 9. The CDR3: CASSPVTSGGAETQYF. The CDR3 DNA sequence: TGTGCCAGCAGCCCTGTAACTAGCGGGGGGGCCGAGACCCAGTACTTC.

The table lists this clonotype with many counts. The gene calls are TRBV4-2 and TRBJ2-5, with 9 bases lining up with TRBD2. The CDR3 has 15 residues. Germline V gene data show CDR1 as LGHNA and CDR2 as YNFKEQ. V was pared by 0 bases and J by 1 base, with 0 bases of the junction left unmatched. Written as DNA, the CDR3 is TGTGCCAGCAGCCAAGAGCGGGGGGGCCAAGAGACCCAGTACTTC. It translates to CASSQERGGQETQYF.

The chain joins TRBV5-1 to TRBJ1-2; D possibly corresponds to TRBD1 (6 bases). Germline V gene data show CDR1 as SGHRS and CDR2 as YFSETQ. The length of the CDR3 is 14 residues. Trimming stripped 1 base from V and 5 bases from J, with 12 bases between. The chain's CDR3 is CASSLRRGAYGYTF. The CDR3 DNA follows: TGCGCCAGCAGCTTGAGGCGGGGGGCATATGGCTACACCTTC.

This clonotype was observed many times. This chain connects TRBV12-3 or TRBV12-4 to TRBJ1-1; D not certain. The V and J ends lost 3 bases and 5 bases respectively, with 7 bases between them. The CDR3 spans 12 residues. The CDR3 loop reads CASSFKGTEAFF. Here the CDR3 DNA reads TGTGCCAGCAGTTTTAAAGGGACTGAAGCTTTCTTT.

This clonotype was counted between two and nine times. The rearrangement uses TRBV11-2 and TRBJ2-7; D is undetermined. With the DNA end fitting TRBJ2-1 better, the J assignment may be wrong. The CDR3 runs 14 residues. Germline CDR1 and CDR2: SGHAT and FQNNGV. In nucleotides, the CDR3 is TGTGCCAGCAGCACGGTACGGTCCTACAATGAGCAGTTCTTC. Protein: CASSTVRSYNEQFF.

V usage is TRBV19 and J usage is TRBJ2-2, with D possibly TRBD1 on 6 matching bases. Trimming pared 0 bases from V and 3 bases from J, leaving 14 bases between. The CDR3 has 17 amino acids. Germline loops: CDR1 LNHDA, CDR2 SQIVND (reference sequence). The CDR3 loop is CASSIDSVGADTGELFF. The CDR3, as DNA: TGTGCCAGTAGTATAGACAGCGTGGGGGCCGACACCGGGGAGCTGTTTTTT.

This clonotype has a count of ten or more. The chain uses TRBV12-3 or TRBV12-4 and TRBJ1-5; D is unclear. Trimming left V 3 bases short and J 5 bases short, with 14 bases between. This CDR3 contains 15 residues. CDR3 nucleotides: TGTGCCAGCAGTTTTAGGCAGAAGACCTATCAGCCCCAGCATTTT. Encoded protein: CASSFRQKTYQPQHF.

At least ten counts were recorded for this clonotype. The chain has TRBV6-2 or TRBV6-3 and TRBJ2-6; D ambiguous. V lost 5 bases, J lost 0 bases, and 5 bases lay in between. Germline-derived CDR1 and CDR2 are MNHEY and SVGEGT. The CDR3 length is 14 residues. For the CDR3, the DNA is TGTGCCAGCAGTCCGGACTCTGGGGCCAACGTCCTGACTTTC. Residues: CASSPDSGANVLTF.

This clonotype was seen ten or more times. V is TRBV28 and J is TRBJ2-7, with a possible D match to TRBD1 (7 bases). With 3 bases removed from V and 5 bases from J, the gap between germline ends came to 14 bases. This CDR3 spans 14 amino acids. Per germline, CDR1 MDHEN and CDR2 SYDVKM. CDR3 nucleotides: TGTGCCAGCAGTTTGCGTGGCAGGGGGGACGAGCAGTACTTC. Its translation: CASSLRGRGDEQYF.